Detailed here is one TCR beta chain. The sample originates from a study of T cell responses to AZD1222 COVID-19 vaccine. Germline loops: CDR1 MNHEY, CDR2 SVGAGI. The CDR3 has 13 residues. Deletions cut 0 bases from V and 4 bases from J, with 6 bases between. Assay used: immunoSEQ multiplex PCR; TCRdb lists only in-frame clones, some missing. The sample comprises fewer than 150,000 clones, 70% to 90% of which are singletons, and 7% to 8% rests with the top ten. This chain joins TRBV6-5 and TRBJ1-1; D gene unclear. This sequence was found in an adult in good health. Source: peripheral blood, taken on day 0 of AZD1222 vaccination. The CDR3 reads CASSYSRGTEAFF. The DNA of the CDR3 is TGTGCCAGCAGTTACTCTCGTGGCACTGAAGCTTTCTTT.